These T cell receptor beta chains were read from a single sample in a study of neurological immune-mediated disorders. Each CDR3 protein is one row after TCRdb ran MiXCR on the 5' RACE reads. Of more than 75,000 distinct CDR3 sequences listed, 4% to 6% are singletons. The sample comprised PBMCs. Every receptor here comes from a woman aged 25 to 39 with multiple sclerosis. Both conserved end residues are part of each CDR3. A D gene is named only where the DNA matches it firmly. The size of a clone is reported for some rows only, either as once, few or many, or as a class for expanded clones.

V,size,J,D,CDR3,DNA
TRBV14,many,TRBJ1-6,TRBD1,CASSPDRGGSPLHF,TGTGCCAGCAGCCCGGACAGGGGAGGGTCACCCCTCCACTTT
TRBV4-1,many,TRBJ2-7,NA,CASSQAGIVYEQYF,TGCGCCAGCAGCCAGGCGGGCATCGTCTACGAGCAGTACTTC
TRBV29-1,many,TRBJ1-3,NA,CSVGEMLLGNTIYF,TGCAGCGTTGGGGAGATGCTTTTAGGGAACACCATATATTTT
TRBV7-8,many,TRBJ1-1,NA,CASSIRELTEAFF,TGTGCCAGCAGCATCAGGGAACTCACTGAAGCTTTCTTT
TRBV4-1,many,TRBJ2-5,NA,CASSQDGVPQQETQYF,TGCGCCAGCAGCCAAGACGGGGTTCCGCAACAAGAGACCCAGTACTTC
TRBV7-2,many,TRBJ2-5,NA,CASSLGGAQETQYF,TGTGCCAGCAGCTTAGGGGGGGCACAAGAGACCCAGTACTTC
TRBV4-1,once,TRBJ2-7,NA,CASSQASLGTYEQYF,TGCGCCAGCAGCCAAGCATCATTAGGAACCTACGAGCAGTACTTC
TRBV5-1,many,TRBJ2-2,NA,CASSLAGVRRGTGELFF,TGCGCCAGCAGCTTGGCCGGTGTTAGGAGGGGGACCGGGGAGCTGTTTTTT
TRBV5-1,many,TRBJ2-5,TRBD1,CASSPTGALETQYF,TGCGCCAGCAGCCCGACAGGGGCCTTAGAGACCCAGTACTTC
TRBV2,many,TRBJ2-1,NA,CASSTFPRNEQFF,TGTGCCAGCAGTACTTTTCCCCGCAATGAGCAGTTCTTC
TRBV29-1,many,TRBJ1-1,NA,CSVEEGVYTEAFF,TGCAGCGTTGAAGAGGGCGTATACACTGAAGCTTTCTTT
TRBV5-1,many,TRBJ1-6,NA,CASSQGYVNSPLHF,TGCGCCAGCAGCCAGGGGTATGTCAATTCACCCCTCCACTTT
TRBV20-1,many,TRBJ2-1,NA,CSALGLAFNEQFF,TGCAGTGCTCTTGGTCTAGCCTTCAATGAGCAGTTCTTC
TRBV7-6,many,TRBJ2-6,NA,CASSLSSSGANVLTF,TGTGCCAGCAGCTTGTCTAGCTCTGGGGCCAACGTCCTGACTTTC
TRBV14,NA,TRBJ2-1,TRBD2,CASSQARGLAGGDEQFF,TGTGCCAGCAGCCAAGCTAGGGGACTAGCGGGAGGGGACGAGCAGTTCTTC
TRBV2,NA,TRBJ2-4,TRBD2,CASSAVAGGFSSQYF,TGTGCCAGCAGTGCGGTAGCGGGGGGGTTTTCGAGTCAGTACTTC
TRBV27,NA,TRBJ1-1,NA,CASKTRARVNTEAFF,TGTGCCAGCAAAACTCGGGCCAGGGTGAACACTGAAGCTTTCTTT
TRBV10-2,many,TRBJ2-2,NA,CASSEDRRELFF,TGCGCCAGCAGTGAGGACAGACGGGAGCTGTTTTTT
TRBV20-1,many,TRBJ2-3,NA,CSASGAVTDTQYF,TGCAGTGCTTCGGGGGCCGTCACAGATACGCAGTATTTT
TRBV11-2,many,TRBJ2-4,NA,CASSYGGLAKNIQYF,TGTGCCAGCAGCTATGGGGGACTAGCCAAAAACATTCAGTACTTC
TRBV3-1,many,TRBJ2-7,NA,CASSGHLSSYEQYF,TGTGCCAGCAGCGGACACCTATCTTCCTACGAGCAGTACTTC
TRBV10-3,many,TRBJ2-1,NA,CAISPGHGGGSYNEQFF,TGTGCCATCAGTCCGGGCCACGGTGGGGGCTCCTACAATGAGCAGTTCTTC
TRBV20-1,many,TRBJ2-3,NA,CSARGPWGITDTQYF,TGCAGTGCTAGAGGACCATGGGGTATCACAGATACGCAGTATTTT
TRBV24-1,NA,TRBJ2-2,NA,CATSDFGPGELFF,TGTGCCACCAGTGATTTTGGCCCCGGGGAGCTGTTTTTT